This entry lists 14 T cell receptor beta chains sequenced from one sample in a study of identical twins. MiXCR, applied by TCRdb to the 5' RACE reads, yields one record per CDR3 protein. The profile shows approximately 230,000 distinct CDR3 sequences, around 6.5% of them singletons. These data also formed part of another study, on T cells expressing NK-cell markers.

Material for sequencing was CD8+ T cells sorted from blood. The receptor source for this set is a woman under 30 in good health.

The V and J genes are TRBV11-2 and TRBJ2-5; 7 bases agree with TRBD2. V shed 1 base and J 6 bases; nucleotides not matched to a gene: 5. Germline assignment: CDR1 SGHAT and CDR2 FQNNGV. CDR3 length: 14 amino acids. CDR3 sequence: CASSLGGGRQTQYF. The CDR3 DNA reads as TGTGCCAGCAGCTTAGGGGGGGGGAGGCAGACCCAGTACTTC.

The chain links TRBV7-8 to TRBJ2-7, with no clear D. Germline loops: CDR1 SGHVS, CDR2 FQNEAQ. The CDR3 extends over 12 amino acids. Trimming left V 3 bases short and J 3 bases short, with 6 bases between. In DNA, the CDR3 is TGTGCCAGCAGCTTCCAGTACTACGAGCAGTACTTC. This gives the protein CASSFQYYEQYF.

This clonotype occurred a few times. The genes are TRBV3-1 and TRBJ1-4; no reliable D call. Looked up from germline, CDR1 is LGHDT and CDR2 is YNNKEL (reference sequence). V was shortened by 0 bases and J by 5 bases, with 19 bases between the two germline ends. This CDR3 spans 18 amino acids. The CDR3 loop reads CASSQDKETSSVNEKLFF. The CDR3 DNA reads TGTGCCAGCAGCCAAGATAAGGAGACGTCGTCGGTCAATGAAAAACTGTTTTTT.

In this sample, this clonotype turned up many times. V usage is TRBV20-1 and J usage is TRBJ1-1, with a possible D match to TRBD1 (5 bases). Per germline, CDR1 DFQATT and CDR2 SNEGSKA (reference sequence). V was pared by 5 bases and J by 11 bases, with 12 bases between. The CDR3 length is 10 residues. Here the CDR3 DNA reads TGCAGTGCTCTGGGCAGGGAGGCTTTCTTT. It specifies CSALGREAFF.

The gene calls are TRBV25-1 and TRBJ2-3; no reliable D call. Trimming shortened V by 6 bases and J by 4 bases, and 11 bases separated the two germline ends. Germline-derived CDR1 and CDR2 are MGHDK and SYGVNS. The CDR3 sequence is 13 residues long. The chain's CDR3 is CASSLGFADTQYF. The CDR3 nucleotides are TGTGCCAGCAGCCTCGGGTTCGCAGATACGCAGTATTTT.

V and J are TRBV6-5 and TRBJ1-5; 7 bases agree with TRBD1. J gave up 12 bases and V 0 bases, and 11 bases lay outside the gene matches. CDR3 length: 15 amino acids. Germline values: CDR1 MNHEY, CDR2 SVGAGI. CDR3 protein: CASSYSRAETGIQHF. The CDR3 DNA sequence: TGTGCCAGCAGTTACTCGCGGGCCGAGACAGGGATCCAGCATTTT.

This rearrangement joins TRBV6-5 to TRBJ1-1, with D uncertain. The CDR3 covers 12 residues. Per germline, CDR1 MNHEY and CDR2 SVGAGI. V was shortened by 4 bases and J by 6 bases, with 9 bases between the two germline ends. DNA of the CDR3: TGTGCCAGCAGTTCCGTTAGGGCTGAAGCTTTCTTT. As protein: CASSSVRAEAFF.

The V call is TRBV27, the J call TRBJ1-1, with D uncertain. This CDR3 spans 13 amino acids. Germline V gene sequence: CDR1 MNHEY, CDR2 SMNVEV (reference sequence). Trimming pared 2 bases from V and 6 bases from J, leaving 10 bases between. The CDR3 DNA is TGTGCCAGCAGTTTACAAGGCGGAGCTGAAGCTTTCTTT. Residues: CASSLQGGAEAFF.

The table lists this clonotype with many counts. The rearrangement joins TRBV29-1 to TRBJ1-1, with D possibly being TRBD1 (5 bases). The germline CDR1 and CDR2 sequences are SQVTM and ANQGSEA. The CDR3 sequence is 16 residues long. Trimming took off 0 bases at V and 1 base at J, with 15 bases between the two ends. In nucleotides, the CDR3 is TGCAGCGTTGAAGAAATGCTTCTGGGGCCGAACACTGAAGCTTTCTTT. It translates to CSVEEMLLGPNTEAFF.

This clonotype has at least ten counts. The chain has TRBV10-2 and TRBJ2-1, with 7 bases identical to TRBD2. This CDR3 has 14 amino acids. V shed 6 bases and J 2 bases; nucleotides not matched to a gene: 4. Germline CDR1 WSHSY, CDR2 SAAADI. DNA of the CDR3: TGCGCCAGCAGGGCTAGCGGTCCCTACAATGAGCAGTTCTTC. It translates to CASRASGPYNEQFF.

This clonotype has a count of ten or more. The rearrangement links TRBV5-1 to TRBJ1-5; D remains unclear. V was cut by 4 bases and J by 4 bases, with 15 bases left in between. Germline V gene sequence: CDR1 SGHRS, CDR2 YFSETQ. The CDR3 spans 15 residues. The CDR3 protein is CASSPSPGENQPQHF. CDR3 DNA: TGCGCCAGCAGCCCTTCCCCGGGTGAGAATCAGCCCCAGCATTTT.

The CDR3 nucleotides read TGTGCCAGCAGCTTAGACGGGAGGGCCTGGGATGAGCAGTTCTTC. It encodes CASSLDGRAWDEQFF. The J gene is TRBJ2-1, the V gene TRBV7-9, with TRBD2 identical over 8 bases. Trimming removed 1 base from V and 8 bases from J; junction bases left unmatched: 7. The germline gives CDR1 SEHNR, CDR2 FQNEAQ (reference sequence). The CDR3 extends over 15 amino acids.

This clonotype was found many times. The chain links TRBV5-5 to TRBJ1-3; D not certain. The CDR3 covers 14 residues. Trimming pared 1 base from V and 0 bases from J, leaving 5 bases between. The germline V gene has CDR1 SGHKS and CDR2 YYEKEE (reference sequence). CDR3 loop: CASSLWNSGNTIYF. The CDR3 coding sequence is TGTGCCAGCAGCTTGTGGAACTCTGGAAACACCATATATTTT.

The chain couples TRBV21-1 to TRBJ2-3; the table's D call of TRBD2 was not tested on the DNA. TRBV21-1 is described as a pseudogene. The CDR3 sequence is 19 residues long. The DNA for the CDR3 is TGTGCCAGCATAGAGGAGACTAGCGGGAGAATAAGGAGCACAGATACGCAGTATTTT. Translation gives CASIEETSGRIRSTDTQYF.